This T cell receptor (beta chain) was identified during a study of cytomegalovirus exposure and HLA in healthy donors. Of note for this clone: Its antigen is as yet unknown.

Per the germline V gene, CDR1 is SEHNR and CDR2 is FQNEAQ (reference sequence). The CDR3 sequence is 12 residues long. V shed 4 bases and J shed 8 bases, with 11 bases lying between them. General study results and limits: Altogether, 170 or so TCR beta chains were recorded as cytomegalovirus-associated. Later analysis identified about 18,000 TCR beta sequences associated with HLA alleles, using a false discovery rate threshold of 0.05.

It was with 60 Vbeta and 13 Jbeta primers that the PCR ran. Profiling relied on immunoSEQ multiplex PCR, and the TCRdb table lists in-frame clones only, not all of them. The data show about 180,000 clones, over 80% seen once. The TCR was taken from a girl aged 10 to 17 in good health and CMV-seropositive. This chain uses TRBV7-9 with TRBJ1-2; D is perhaps TRBD1 (6 bases). The sequenced material came from PBMCs. CDR3 region: CASSSSGDGYTF. In DNA form, the CDR3 reads TGTGCCAGCAGCTCCTCAGGGGACGGCTACACCTTC.